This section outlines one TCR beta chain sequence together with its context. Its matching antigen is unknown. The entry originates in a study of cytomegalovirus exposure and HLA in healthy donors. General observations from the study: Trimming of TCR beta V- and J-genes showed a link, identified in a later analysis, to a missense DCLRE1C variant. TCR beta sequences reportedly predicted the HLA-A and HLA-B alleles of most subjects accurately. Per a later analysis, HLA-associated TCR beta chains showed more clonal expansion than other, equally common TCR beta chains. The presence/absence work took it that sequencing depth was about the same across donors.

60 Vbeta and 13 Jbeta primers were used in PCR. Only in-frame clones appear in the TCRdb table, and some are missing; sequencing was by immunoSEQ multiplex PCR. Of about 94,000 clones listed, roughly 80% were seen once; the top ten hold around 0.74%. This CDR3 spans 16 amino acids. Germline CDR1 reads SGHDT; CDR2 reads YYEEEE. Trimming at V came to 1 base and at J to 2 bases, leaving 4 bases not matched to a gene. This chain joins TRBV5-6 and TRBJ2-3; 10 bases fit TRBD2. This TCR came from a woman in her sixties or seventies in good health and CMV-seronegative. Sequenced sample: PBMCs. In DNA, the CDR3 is TGTGCCAGCAGCTTGCTAGCGGGGGAGAACACAGATACGCAGTATTTT. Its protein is CASSLLAGENTDTQYF.